The TCR beta chain described here comes from a study of blood T cell repertoires in COVID-19. Study-wide context: COVID-19 samples, acute and convalescent, were from the United States, Italy and Spain. T cells, B-cell-depleted T cells, or PBMCs supplied cDNA or gDNA.

The CDR3 length is 14 residues. Germline CDR1 reads DFQATT; CDR2 reads SNEGSKA (reference sequence). Trimming pared 3 bases from V and 2 bases from J, leaving 14 bases between. Original processing methods: Reference gene primer amplification gave estimated nucleated cell counts. Data came from immunoSEQ multiplex PCR; TCRdb stores just in-frame clones and leaves some out. D and trimming come from the DNA, and the V and J calls and clone size come from that table. Among 390,000 or so clones listed, roughly 90% were seen once. This chain connects TRBV20-1 to TRBJ2-7, with a weak D call TRBD2 (5 bases). The receptor comes from a woman aged 25 to 39 with active or convalescent COVID-19. Sequenced material: peripheral blood. The CDR3 DNA is TGCAGTGCTAGTTGGCCTAGCCCACCCTACGAGCAGTACTTC. This encodes CSASWPSPPYEQYF.